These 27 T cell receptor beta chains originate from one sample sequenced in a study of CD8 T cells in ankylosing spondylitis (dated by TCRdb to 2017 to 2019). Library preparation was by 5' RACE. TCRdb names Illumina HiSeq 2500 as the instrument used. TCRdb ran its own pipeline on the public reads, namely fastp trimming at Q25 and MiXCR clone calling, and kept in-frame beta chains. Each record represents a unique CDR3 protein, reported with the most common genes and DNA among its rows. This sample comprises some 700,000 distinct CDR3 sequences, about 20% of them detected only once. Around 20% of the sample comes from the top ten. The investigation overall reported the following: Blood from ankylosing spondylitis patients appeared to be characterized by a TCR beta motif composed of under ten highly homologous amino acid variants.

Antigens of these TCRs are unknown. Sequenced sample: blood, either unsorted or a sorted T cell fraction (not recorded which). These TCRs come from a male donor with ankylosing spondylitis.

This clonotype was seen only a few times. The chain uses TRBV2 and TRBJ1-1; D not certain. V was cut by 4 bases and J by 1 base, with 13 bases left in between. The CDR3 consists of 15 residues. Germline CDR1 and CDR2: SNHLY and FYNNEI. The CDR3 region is CASSGGWARNTEAFF. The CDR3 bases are TGTGCCAGCAGTGGGGGATGGGCGAGGAACACTGAAGCTTTCTTT.

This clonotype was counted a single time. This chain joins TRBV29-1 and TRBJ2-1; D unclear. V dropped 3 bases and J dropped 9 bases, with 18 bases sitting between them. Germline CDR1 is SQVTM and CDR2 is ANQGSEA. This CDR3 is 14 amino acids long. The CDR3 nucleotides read TGCAGCGTTGATCGCGGTTCACTTACAGTTGAGCAGTTCTTC. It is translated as CSVDRGSLTVEQFF.

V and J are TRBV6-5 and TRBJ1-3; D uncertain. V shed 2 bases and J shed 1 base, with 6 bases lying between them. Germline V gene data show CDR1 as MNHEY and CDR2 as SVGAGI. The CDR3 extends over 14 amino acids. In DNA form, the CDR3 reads TGTGCCAGCAGTTACGAGGGTTCTGGAAACACCATATATTTT. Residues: CASSYEGSGNTIYF.

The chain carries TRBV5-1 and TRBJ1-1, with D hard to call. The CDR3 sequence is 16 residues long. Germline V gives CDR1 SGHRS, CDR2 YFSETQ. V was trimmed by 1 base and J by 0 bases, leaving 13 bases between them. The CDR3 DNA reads TGCGCCAGCAGCTTGCAGGCCAGCGGGCTGAACACTGAAGCTTTCTTT. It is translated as CASSLQASGLNTEAFF.

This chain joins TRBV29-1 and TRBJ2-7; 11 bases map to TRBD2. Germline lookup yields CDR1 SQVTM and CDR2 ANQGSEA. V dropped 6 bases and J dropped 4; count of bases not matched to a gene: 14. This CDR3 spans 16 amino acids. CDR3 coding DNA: TGCAGCGTCCAAATGATGGGACTAGCGGAACTGTACGAGCAGTACTTC. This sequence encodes CSVQMMGLAELYEQYF.

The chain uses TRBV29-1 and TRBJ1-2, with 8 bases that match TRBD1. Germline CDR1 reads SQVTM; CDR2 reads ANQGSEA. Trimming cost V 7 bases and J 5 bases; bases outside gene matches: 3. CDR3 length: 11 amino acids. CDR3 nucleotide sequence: TGCAGCGCGGGACAGGAATATGGCTACACCTTC. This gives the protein CSAGQEYGYTF.

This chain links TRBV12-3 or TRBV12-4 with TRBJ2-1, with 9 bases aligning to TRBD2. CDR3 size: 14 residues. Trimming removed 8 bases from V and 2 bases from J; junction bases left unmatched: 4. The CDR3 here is CASLIAGAYNEQFF. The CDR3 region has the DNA TGTGCCAGCCTTATAGCGGGAGCCTACAATGAGCAGTTCTTC.

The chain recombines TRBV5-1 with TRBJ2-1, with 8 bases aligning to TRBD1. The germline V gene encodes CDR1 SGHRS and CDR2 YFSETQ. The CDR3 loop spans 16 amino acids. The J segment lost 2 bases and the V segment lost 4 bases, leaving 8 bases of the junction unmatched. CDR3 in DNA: TGCGCCAGCAGCGAATTCGGGACAGGCCCCTACAATGAGCAGTTCTTC. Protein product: CASSEFGTGPYNEQFF.

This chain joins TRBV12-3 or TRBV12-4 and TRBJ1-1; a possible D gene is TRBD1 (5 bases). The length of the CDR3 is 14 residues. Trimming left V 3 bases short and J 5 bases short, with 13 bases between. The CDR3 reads CASSFTPGVTEAFF. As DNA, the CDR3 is TGTGCCAGCAGTTTTACACCGGGGGTTACTGAAGCTTTCTTT.

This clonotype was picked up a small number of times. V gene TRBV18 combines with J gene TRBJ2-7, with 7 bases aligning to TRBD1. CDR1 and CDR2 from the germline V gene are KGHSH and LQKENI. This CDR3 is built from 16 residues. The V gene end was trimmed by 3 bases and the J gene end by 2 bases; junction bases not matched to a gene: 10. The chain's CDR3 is CASSPRSGQGAYEQYF. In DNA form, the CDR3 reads TGTGCCAGCTCACCGAGATCTGGGCAGGGGGCCTACGAGCAGTACTTC.

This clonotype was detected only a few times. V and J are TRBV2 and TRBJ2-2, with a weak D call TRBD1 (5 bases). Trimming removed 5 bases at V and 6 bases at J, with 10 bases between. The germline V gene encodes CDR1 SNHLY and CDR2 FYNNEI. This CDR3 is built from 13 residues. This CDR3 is CASSLQVSGELFF. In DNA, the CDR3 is TGTGCCAGCAGTCTACAGGTGTCCGGGGAGCTGTTTTTT. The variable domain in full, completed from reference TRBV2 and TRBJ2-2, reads EPEVTQTPSHQVTQMGQEVILRCVPISNHLYFYWYRQILGQKVEFLVSFYNNEISEKSEIFDDQFSVERPDGSNFTLKIRSTKLEDSAMYFCASSLQVSGELFFGEGSRLTVL.

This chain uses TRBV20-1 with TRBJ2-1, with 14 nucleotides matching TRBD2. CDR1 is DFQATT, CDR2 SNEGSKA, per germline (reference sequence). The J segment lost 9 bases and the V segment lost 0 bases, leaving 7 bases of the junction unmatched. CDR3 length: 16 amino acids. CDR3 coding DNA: TGCAGTGCTAGAGATTCGGGACTAGCGGGAGTTGGTGAGCAGTTCTTC. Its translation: CSARDSGLAGVGEQFF.

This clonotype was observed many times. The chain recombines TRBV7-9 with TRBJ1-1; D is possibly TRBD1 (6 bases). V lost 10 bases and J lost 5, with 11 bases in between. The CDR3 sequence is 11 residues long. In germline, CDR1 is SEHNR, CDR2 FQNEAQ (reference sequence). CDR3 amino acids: CAITRGTEAFF. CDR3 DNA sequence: TGTGCCATCACCAGGGGTACTGAAGCTTTCTTT.

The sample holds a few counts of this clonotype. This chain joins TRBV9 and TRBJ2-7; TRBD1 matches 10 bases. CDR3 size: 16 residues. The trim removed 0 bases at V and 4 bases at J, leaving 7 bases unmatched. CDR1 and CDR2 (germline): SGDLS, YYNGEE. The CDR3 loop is CASSVGPGTGAYEQYF. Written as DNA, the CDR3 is TGTGCCAGCAGCGTAGGCCCCGGGACAGGGGCGTACGAGCAGTACTTC.

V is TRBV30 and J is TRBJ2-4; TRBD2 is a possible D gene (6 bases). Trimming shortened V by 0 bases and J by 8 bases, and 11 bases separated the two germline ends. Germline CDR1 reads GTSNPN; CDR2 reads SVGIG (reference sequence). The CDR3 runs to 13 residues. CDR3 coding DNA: TGTGCCTGGAGTGTGGGGGGTGGAGACATTCAGTACTTC. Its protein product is CAWSVGGGDIQYF. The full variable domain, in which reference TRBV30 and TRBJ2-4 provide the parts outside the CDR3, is SQTIHQWPATLVQPVGSPLSLECTVEGTSNPNLYWYRQAAGRGLQLLFYSVGIGQISSEVPQNLSASRPQDRQFILSSKKLLLSDSGFYLCAWSVGGGDIQYFGAGTRLSVL.

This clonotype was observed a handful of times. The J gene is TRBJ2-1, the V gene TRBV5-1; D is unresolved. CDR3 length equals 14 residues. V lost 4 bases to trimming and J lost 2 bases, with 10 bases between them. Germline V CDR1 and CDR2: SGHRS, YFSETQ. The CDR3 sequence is CASSKDGPYNEQFF. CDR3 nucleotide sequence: TGCGCCAGCAGCAAGGACGGACCCTACAATGAGCAGTTCTTC.

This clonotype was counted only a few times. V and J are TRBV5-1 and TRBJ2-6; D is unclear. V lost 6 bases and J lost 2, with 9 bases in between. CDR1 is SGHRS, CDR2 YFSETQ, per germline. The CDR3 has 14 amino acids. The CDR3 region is CASTGHAGANVLTF. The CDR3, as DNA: TGCGCCAGCACGGGCCATGCTGGGGCCAACGTCCTGACTTTC.

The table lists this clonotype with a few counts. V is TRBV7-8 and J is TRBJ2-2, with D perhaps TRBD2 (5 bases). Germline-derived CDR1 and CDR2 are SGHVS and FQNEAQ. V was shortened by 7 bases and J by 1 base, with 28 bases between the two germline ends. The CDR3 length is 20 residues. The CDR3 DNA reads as TGTGCCAGCAAATTATCGGAGGCTTTAAGAAGCAGACTGAACACCGGGGAGCTGTTTTTT. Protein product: CASKLSEALRSRLNTGELFF.

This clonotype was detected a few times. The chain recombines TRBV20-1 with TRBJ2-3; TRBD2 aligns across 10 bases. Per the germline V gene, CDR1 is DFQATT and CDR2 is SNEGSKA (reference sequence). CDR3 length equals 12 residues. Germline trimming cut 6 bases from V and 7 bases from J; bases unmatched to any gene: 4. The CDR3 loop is CSALAGANTQYF. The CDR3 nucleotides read TGCAGTGCCCTAGCGGGGGCGAATACGCAGTATTTT.

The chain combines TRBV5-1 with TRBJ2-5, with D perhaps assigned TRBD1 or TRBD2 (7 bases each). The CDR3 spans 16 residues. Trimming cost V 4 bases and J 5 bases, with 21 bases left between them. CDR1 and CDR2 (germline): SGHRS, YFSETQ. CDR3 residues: CASSKAPTGEGETQYF. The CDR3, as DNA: TGCGCCAGCAGCAAAGCTCCAACAGGGGAGGGGGAGACCCAGTACTTC.

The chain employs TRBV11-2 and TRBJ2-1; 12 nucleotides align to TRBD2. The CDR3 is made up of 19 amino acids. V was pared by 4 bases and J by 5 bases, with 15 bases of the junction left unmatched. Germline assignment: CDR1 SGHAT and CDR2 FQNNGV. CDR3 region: CASSSPGGLAGGEHNEQFF. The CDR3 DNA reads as TGTGCCAGCAGCTCCCCCGGAGGCCTAGCGGGAGGGGAACACAATGAGCAGTTCTTC.

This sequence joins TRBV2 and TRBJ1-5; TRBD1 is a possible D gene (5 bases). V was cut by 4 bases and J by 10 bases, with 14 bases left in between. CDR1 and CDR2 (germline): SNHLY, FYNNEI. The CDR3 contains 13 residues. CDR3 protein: CASSGPGHDPQHF. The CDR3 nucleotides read TGTGCCAGCAGTGGCCCAGGACATGATCCCCAGCATTTT.

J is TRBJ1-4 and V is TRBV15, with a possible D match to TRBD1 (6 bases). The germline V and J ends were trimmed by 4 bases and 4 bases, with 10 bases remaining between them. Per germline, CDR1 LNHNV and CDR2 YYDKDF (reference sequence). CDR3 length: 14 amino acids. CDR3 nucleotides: TGTGCCACCAGCAACCGGGACAATAATGAAAAACTGTTTTTT. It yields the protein CATSNRDNNEKLFF.

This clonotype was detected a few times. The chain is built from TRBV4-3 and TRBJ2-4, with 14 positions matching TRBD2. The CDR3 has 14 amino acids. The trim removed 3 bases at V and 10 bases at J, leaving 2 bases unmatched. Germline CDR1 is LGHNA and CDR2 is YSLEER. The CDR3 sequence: CASSQGLAGDIQYF. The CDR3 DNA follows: TGCGCCAGCAGCCAGGGACTAGCGGGAGATATTCAGTACTTC.

CDR3: CASNWAPRTEAFF. The DNA of the CDR3 is TGTGCCAGCAATTGGGCCCCTCGGACAGAAGCTTTCTTT. This chain joins TRBV5-8 and TRBJ1-1; a weak D match, TRBD1 (5 bases). Germline V gives CDR1 SGHTS, CDR2 YDEGEE. This CDR3 comprises 13 residues. V lost 6 bases, J lost 8 bases, and 17 bases lay in between.

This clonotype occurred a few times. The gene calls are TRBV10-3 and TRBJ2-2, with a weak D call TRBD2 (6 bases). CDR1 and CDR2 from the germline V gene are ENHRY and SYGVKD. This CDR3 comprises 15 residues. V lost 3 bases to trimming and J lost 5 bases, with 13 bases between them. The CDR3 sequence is CAISEAVGGTGELFF. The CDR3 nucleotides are TGTGCCATCAGTGAAGCAGTGGGAGGTACCGGGGAGCTGTTTTTT.

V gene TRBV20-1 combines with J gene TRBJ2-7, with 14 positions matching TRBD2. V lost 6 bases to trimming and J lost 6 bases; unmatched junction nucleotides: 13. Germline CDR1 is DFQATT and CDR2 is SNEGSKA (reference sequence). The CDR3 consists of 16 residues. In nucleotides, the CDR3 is TGCAGTGCCATAAGACTAGCGGGAGGGACGAACGCCGAGCAGTACTTC. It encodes CSAIRLAGGTNAEQYF.